The sequence of this T cell receptor beta chain was determined in a study of cytomegalovirus exposure and HLA in healthy donors (TCRdb year 2017). In terms of the full investigation: According to an earlier analysis of 550 to 700 of the donors, roughly 180 million T cells yielded roughly 110 million unique TCR beta sequences and approximately 280 Gb of sequence data. In an earlier analysis of roughly 580 of the donors, high-throughput TCR beta sequencing was used to judge whether each TCR beta V gene segment behaved as functional or pseudogenic. Among about 400 genotyped donors of the cohort, an average of about 240,000 unique TCR beta nucleotide sequences was sequenced per donor, of which 15% to 20% were non-productive. Of the 300 to 450 genotyped donors, over 70% fell in the genetic ancestry cluster associated with self-reported Caucasian donors. Four or five DR-DQ haplotypes were handled as single units for association and clustering, since linkage in the cohort was strong. In a later analysis, previously published TCR beta repertoires from roughly 710 donors were re-analyzed and high-resolution HLA genotyping was added so that TCR occurrence patterns could be studied. To predict cytomegalovirus infection status, the study combined high-throughput TCR immunosequencing, statistical association of individual TCRs with disease status, and machine learning. Donor age, sex, ethnicity and CMV serostatus were compiled alongside the repertoire data. About 300 gigabases of sequencing data and about 92 million unique TCR sequences made up an early release that covered roughly 670 HLA-typed donors. The number of typed donors differed by locus: about 620-640 for A, B, C, DRB1 and DQB1; about 520 for DQA1; some 590 for DPA1; and some 470 for DPB1. A later genetic analysis took genome-wide SNP genotypes for about three fifths of the 666 donors and used that subset as a discovery cohort. The study used immunosequencing to profile the T cell repertoires of more than 650 subjects and linked those repertoires to cytomegalovirus serostatus. All discovery cohort repertoires had been generated on a single sequencing platform. The study aimed to test whether cataloging public T cell receptors could reveal signatures of past pathogen exposure. Along with the approximately 700-subject first cohort, a separate validation cohort of over a hundred different subjects was used. Both class I and class II loci were covered by HLA typing, at four-digit resolution. In the later analysis, no new phenotypic data were used to find candidate immune exposures; instead, reliance was placed on TCR beta sequences and their occurrence across donors. Findings and caveats that apply to the study as a whole: Because counts were too low, fewer than 20 rarely observed V segments, including chromosome 9 orphons, were excluded from the earlier analysis of 500 to 700 of the donors. The classifier was reported to diagnose cytomegalovirus status with high specificity and sensitivity in both the original and validation cohorts. HLA typing was unavailable for some donors at each locus, so association tests used only the typed subset. Three of the identified cytomegalovirus-associated TCR beta chains were confirmed in vitro to be specific for cytomegalovirus antigens. Assigning TCR associations to individual alleles was difficult when HLA alleles, especially DR and DQ, strongly co-occurred. A further reported finding was that TCR beta sequences accurately predicted the HLA-A and HLA-B alleles for most subjects in the first cohort. An earlier analysis of some 590 of the donors showed that most TCR beta V segments appeared in productive rearrangements either about 87% or about 30% of the time, which broadly matched IMGT annotations. Most TCR sequences were seen in very few donors, while some public TCRs were found in many individuals. In this cohort, only TCR beta chains were sequenced, and detectable features were limited by the absence of alpha or paired-chain data. Specific HLA alleles were associated with 15,000 to 20,000 TCR beta sequences at a false discovery rate of 0.05 in a later analysis. In a later analysis, most CMV-associated TCR beta chains were found to appear HLA-restricted, with HLA associations seemingly driven largely by CMV exposure. The study listed 150 to 200 TCR beta chains as associated with cytomegalovirus. Some IMGT-functional V segments, including TRBV6-2 and TRBV6-3, could not be told apart with the 87-base-pair reads, so those segments were excluded. Linkage disequilibrium might explain the correlated functional status among segregating V segments, but an unknown experimental factor could not be excluded. Presence/absence analyses assumed roughly uniform sequencing depth across donors, an assumption that may not hold. In a later analysis, several top co-occurrence clusters were reported to appear linked to parvovirus B19, influenza, CMV and Epstein-Barr virus. In a later genetic analysis, a missense DCLRE1C variant was associated with V-gene and J-gene trimming of TCR beta chains, and the association was replicated in an independent cohort. The authors suggested that the approach could potentially be generalized to other disease states and immunological phenotypes. A group of highly shared sequence variants was considered likely to be a technical artifact of the sequencing pipeline. Compared with the 666-donor mean, donors in an Asian-associated ancestry cluster had fewer N-insertions in productive TCRs, according to a later genetic analysis. A later analysis found that HLA-associated TCR beta chains were more clonally expanded and had lower generation probabilities than equally common non-associated chains. According to a later analysis, TCR association rates differed among HLA loci, with DRB1 alleles showing the most associated TCRs and HLA-C alleles showing the fewest. The only immune exposure information available for the cohort was CMV serostatus.

In total, 666 healthy bone marrow donors made up the cohort. All cohort members were sampled while nominally healthy, although unrecorded immune exposures were likely present. The donor was CMV seronegative and belonged to the group of over 350 seronegative cohort members. A peripheral blood sample was provided by each donor, and peripheral blood mononuclear cells were used for TCR beta sequencing. The Qiagen DNeasy Blood Extraction Kit was used to extract genomic DNA from the blood cell samples. V is shortened by 5 bases, J by 2 bases, and the region joining them spans 18 bases. The CDR3 numbers 15 residues from cysteine through phenylalanine. Kept here is only the CDR3 DNA, which spans 45 bases and is read in frame from base 1. CDR1 and CDR2, per the germline V gene (reference sequence), are GTSNPN and SVGIG. The library came from the immunoSEQ multiplex PCR assay. For the multiplex PCR, a mixture combining 60 forward primers for TCR Vbeta segments and 13 reverse primers for TCR Jbeta segments was used. The CDR3 region of rearranged TCR beta genes was amplified from genomic DNA with a multiplex PCR assay. The amplified TCR beta libraries were sequenced on the Illumina HiSeq System as 87-base-pair reads. The authors' pipeline ran thus. In a later analysis, roughly 80 million unique TCR beta chains were counted across the 690 or so repertoires, and roughly 10 million of these chains were shared by at least two donors. To remove PCR and sequencing errors, raw reads were error-corrected and collapsed into unique sequences using a nearest-neighbor algorithm that merged closely related sequences. CDR3 sequences were aligned to IMGT reference sequences to assign V, D and J gene segments. For a sequence to be retained, at least a six-nucleotide match to both a V gene segment and a J gene segment was required. A rearrangement was called productive if the CDR3 had no stop codons and remained in frame with V and J, and every other rearrangement was called non-productive. CDR3 was defined according to IMGT convention as the region running from the second conserved V-encoded cysteine to the conserved J-encoded phenylalanine. The earlier analysis of 587 of the donors excluded sequences that lacked an unambiguous match to a single V gene segment. An earlier analysis of roughly 590 of the donors called V segments functional above 56.7% productive rearrangements and segregating when the between-donor standard deviation exceeded 5%. A statistical classification framework was developed to diagnose cytomegalovirus status using the catalog of TCR beta chain sequences. A later analysis assigned V and J genes by comparing TCR nucleotide sequences with IMGT/GENE-DB human TR gene sequences. In a later analysis, CDR3 sequences and most-parsimonious VDJ recombination scenarios were assigned using the TCRdist pipeline. A later analysis defined each TCR beta chain by its CDR3 amino acid sequence plus V-gene family, and excluded reads lacking a unique V-gene family. In a later analysis, nearly 600 highly shared, low-generation-probability nucleotide sequences were removed to address suspected cross-contamination and a sequencing artifact. A later analysis calculated a clonal expansion index for each public chain from normalized within-repertoire ranks of inferred template counts. A later analysis computed generation probabilities with a VDJ recombination model fitted to out-of-frame rearrangements, and checked the results against IGoR. In a later analysis, TCR-TCR, TCR-HLA and TCR-CMV co-occurrence was scored with hypergeometric tests, and a repertoire-size bias correction was applied to TCR pairs. In a later analysis, false discovery rates were estimated by permuting HLA or CMV assignments 20 times. In a later analysis, co-occurring TCRs were grouped using DBSCAN, with TCRdist sequence similarity added in when clustering inside HLA-allele-positive subsets. For co-occurrence clustering, repertoires with fewer than 30,000 or more than 120,000 public chains were excluded, along with four or five repertoires with anomalous nucleotide sharing. Sourced from immuneACCESS, this table was stored by TCRdb with only in-frame sequences that have V and J called. A share of the clones is absent; for the studies checked, an unresolved V gene accounts for under half, and the remainder has no known explanation. The V and J calls and clone size are taken from that table; D and trimming were inferred from the DNA. The sample profile shows about 120,000 clones; approximately 72% of them were found once. About 1.5% of the sample is held by the ten biggest clonotypes.

As regards this clone: This receptor's antigen is unknown. No qualities accompany the bases; no much larger clone lies one base away.

This receptor chain uses TRBV30 and TRBJ2-5, with TRBD2 perhaps the D gene, on 6 matching bases. Material for sequencing was PBMCs. The receptor was derived from a man aged 18 to 29 in good health and CMV-seronegative. The CDR3 protein sequence reads: CAWSGGDRRQETQYF. At the DNA level, the sequence is TGTGCCTGGTCAGGCGGGGACCGACGTCAAGAGACCCAGTACTTC.